This TCR beta chain was retrieved from a study of T-cell memory formation after mild COVID-19. Notes on the study in general: The CD4+ clones that contracted clustered mainly within CM and EM, and the CD8+ clones concentrated in EMRA. Detection of some responders pre-infection suggested pre-existing cross-reactive memory T cells participated.

Concerning this clonotype itself: The target antigen is unknown.

From the 5' RACE reads, TCRdb called clonotypes with MiXCR, one entry per CDR3 protein. The sample carries under 300,000 distinct CDR3 sequences, approximately 18% recorded once. The sequence was collected from a man younger than 35 who had mild COVID-19 (a few samples of this study predate the infection). Cell type and time point are not known. The specimen sequenced was PBMCs or a T cell subset sorted from them (not recorded which).

CDR3 region: CSTYRLRAHGYTF. Written as DNA, the CDR3 is TGCAGTACTTACCGGTTGAGGGCACATGGCTACACCTTC. V and J are TRBV20-1 and TRBJ1-2, with D hard to call. CDR1 is DFQATT and CDR2 is SNEGSKA in the germline V gene (reference sequence). The ends were cut back, 8 bases at V and 6 bases at J, with 19 bases in the middle. This CDR3 has 13 residues.